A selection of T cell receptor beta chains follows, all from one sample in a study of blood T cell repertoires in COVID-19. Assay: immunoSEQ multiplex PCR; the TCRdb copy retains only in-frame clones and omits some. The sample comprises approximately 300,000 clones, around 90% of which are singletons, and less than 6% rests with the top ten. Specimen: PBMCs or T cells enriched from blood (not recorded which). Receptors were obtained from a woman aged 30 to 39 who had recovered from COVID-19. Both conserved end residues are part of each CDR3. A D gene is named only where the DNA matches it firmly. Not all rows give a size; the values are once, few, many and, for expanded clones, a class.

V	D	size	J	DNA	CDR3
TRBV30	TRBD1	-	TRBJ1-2	TGTGCCTGGAGCCGGGACAGGGGTTCCAACTATGGCTACACCTTC	CAWSRDRGSNYGYTF
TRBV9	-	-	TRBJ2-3	TGTGCCAGCAGCGTAGAGGGCAGGGTCGGTACAGATACGCAGTATTTT	CASSVEGRVGTDTQYF
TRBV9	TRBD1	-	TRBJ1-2	TGTGCCAGCAGCAAGTTCGACAGGGACTCATTTGGCTACACCTTC	CASSKFDRDSFGYTF
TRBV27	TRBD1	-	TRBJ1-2	TGTGCCAGCAGAACAGGGGGCGGGGATAACTATGGCTACACCTTC	CASRTGGGDNYGYTF
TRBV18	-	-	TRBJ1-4	TGTGCCAGCTCACCACCGAACAGGGCTGAGGAAAAACTGTTTTTT	CASSPPNRAEEKLFF
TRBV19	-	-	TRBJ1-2	TGTGCCAGTAGTTCGGGCGGGTTCGCCTATGGCTACACCTTC	CASSSGGFAYGYTF
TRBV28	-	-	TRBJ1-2	TGTGCCAGCAGTTCTTTGGGGGCGCGGGATGGCTACACCTTC	CASSSLGARDGYTF
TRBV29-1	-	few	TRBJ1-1	TGCAGCTCTCAGGGGACTGAAGCTTTCTTT	CSSQGTEAFF
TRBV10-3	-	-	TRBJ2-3	TGTGCCATCCACCGAGGGGGAGGGGCAGATACGCAGTATTTT	CAIHRGGGADTQYF
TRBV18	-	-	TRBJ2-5	TGTGCCAGCTCACCACCCCCAGGCCGTCTACAGACCCAGTACTTC	CASSPPPGRLQTQYF
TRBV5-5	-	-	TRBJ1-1	TGTGCCAGCAGCTTGAGGACTGGGGTAATCGCTGAAGCTTTCTTT	CASSLRTGVIAEAFF
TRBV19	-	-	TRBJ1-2	TGTGCCAGTAGCCTCCTACAGGGAAGCGGCTACACCTTC	CASSLLQGSGYTF
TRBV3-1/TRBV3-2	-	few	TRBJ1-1	TGTGCCAGCAGCCTATACCCCCAGGGAGGCACTGAAGCTTTCTTT	CASSLYPQGGTEAFF
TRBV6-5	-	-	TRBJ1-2	TGTGCCAGCAGTTGGCAAGGGGCAGCTAACTATGGCTACACCTTC	CASSWQGAANYGYTF
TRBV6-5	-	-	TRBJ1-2	TGTGCCAGCAGGGGAGGCGGGGGACTCTATGGCTACACCTTC	CASRGGGGLYGYTF
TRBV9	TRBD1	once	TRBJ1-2	TGTGCCAGCAGCTCGCCTGGCCCGGACAGGGGGCAGGTTGGCTACACCTTC	CASSSPGPDRGQVGYTF
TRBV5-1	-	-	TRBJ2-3	TGCGCCAGCAGCTTAATTCCGACAGATACGCAGTATTTT	CASSLIPTDTQYF
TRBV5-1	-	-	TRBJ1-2	TGCGCCAGCAGCTTGGTGGGCGGGAATGGCTACACCTTC	CASSLVGGNGYTF